This TCR beta chain was sequenced during a study of breast tumors, draining lymph nodes, adjacent tissues. General study results and limits: Tumor repertoires ranked between lymph nodes and nontumor tissue in diversity, with V and J gene preferences. Data only fit, rather than demonstrated, lymph node origin of most tumor T cells.

The CDR3 totals 14 residues. CDR1 is MDHEN and CDR2 is SYDVKM in the germline V gene. V dropped 2 bases and J dropped 2 bases, with 10 bases sitting between them. Each CDR3 protein is one row after TCRdb ran MiXCR on the multiplex PCR reads. This table holds about 100,000 distinct CDR3 sequences, about 20% found once. This clonotype showed up many times. Its antigen is still unknown. Breast cancer patients provided tissue from their axillary draining lymph nodes. V is TRBV28 and J is TRBJ2-7; D is unclear. The specimen sequenced was axillary lymph node tissue. The receptor's source is a female donor with breast cancer. Some clones in this sample may be carry-over from other donors' samples. The CDR3 here is CASSLAGRTYEQYF. The CDR3 DNA follows: TGTGCCAGCAGTTTAGCCGGGCGAACCTACGAGCAGTACTTC.